This T cell receptor (beta chain) was captured by sequencing in a study of blood T cells in healthy people across ages. Of note for this clonotype: Its cognate antigen is unknown.

Overall study results and limits: A strong correlation was seen between TCR beta diversity and naive T cell percentage. Both naive CD4+ cell counts and diversity were greater in long-lived donors than in aged donors.

Germline V lookup: CDR1 MNHNS, CDR2 SASEGT. The CDR3 spans 17 residues. V gave up 2 bases and J gave up 4 bases; unmatched junction bases: 9. For the second PCR, which ran for about 7 to 11 cycles, a sample-barcoded 5' primer and a J-beta primer mix were used. Via MiXCR, TCRdb re-called the 5' RACE reads, giving one row per CDR3 protein. The sample holds 1.2 million to 1.5 million distinct CDR3 sequences, 45% to 70% seen once. The sample taken for sequencing was blood. The origin of this receptor is a man in his late teens or twenties in good health. V and J are TRBV6-1 and TRBJ2-3, with 10 nucleotides matching TRBD1. The CDR3 DNA reads as TGTGCCAGCAGTGAACGAAGACAGGGGGCGAATGCAGATACGCAGTATTTT. Encoded protein: CASSERRQGANADTQYF.